The T cell receptor (beta chain) described here comes from a study of cytomegalovirus exposure and HLA in healthy donors. Study-level results: In a later analysis, V- and J-gene trimming of beta chains associated with a DCLRE1C missense variant, replicated independently. One cluster of highly shared sequence variants probably arose as a sequencing artifact. Most CMV-associated TCR beta chains were later found to appear HLA-restricted. As confirmed in vitro, a few CMV-associated chains were specific for CMV antigens.

Notes on this clone: Its target is unknown.

PCR involved 60 Vbeta and 13 Jbeta primers. The method was immunoSEQ multiplex PCR; TCRdb's version includes in-frame clones alone and lacks a portion of them. The sample has 45,000 to 65,000 clones. In germline, CDR1 is GTSNPN, CDR2 SVGIG (reference sequence). This CDR3 has 14 amino acids. V was pared by 3 bases and J by 4 bases, with 16 bases between. Sample: PBMCs. This chain uses TRBV30 with TRBJ2-7; D is possibly TRBD2 (7 bases). The sequence was collected from a man younger than 30 in good health and CMV-seropositive. CDR3 coding DNA: TGTGCCTGGAGCCGGGGGGCGGGGATATACGAGCAGTACTTC. It yields the protein CAWSRGAGIYEQYF.